A single sample gave rise to the 21 T cell receptor beta chains below, sequenced in a study of T-cell reconstitution after alpha-beta-depleted transplantation in children. TCRbeta library construction was performed incorporating unique molecular identifiers. TCRdb re-derived calls from the PCR reads in MiXCR, one entry per CDR3 protein. The table lists hundreds of thousands of distinct CDR3 sequences, under 15% of them singletons. The sample consisted of PBMCs, taken before TCRalphabeta/CD19-depleted stem cell transplant. The receptors here all came from a girl aged 2 to 10 with congenital amegakaryocytic thrombocytopenia, due to receive a stem cell transplant.

This clonotype was observed many times. The rearrangement joins TRBV12-3 or TRBV12-4 to TRBJ2-1; TRBD2 aligns across 10 bases. V lost 9 bases to trimming and J lost 4 bases; unmatched junction nucleotides: 3. This CDR3 is 13 amino acids long. DNA of the CDR3: TGTGCCAGTTTGACTAGCGGGTACAATGAGCAGTTCTTC. Translating it yields CASLTSGYNEQFF.

V is TRBV25-1 and J is TRBJ1-1; D is possibly TRBD1 (6 bases). The CDR3 consists of 14 residues. The germline V and J ends were trimmed by 6 bases and 6 bases, with 17 bases remaining between them. In germline, CDR1 is MGHDK, CDR2 SYGVNS. The CDR3 sequence: CASRHSTGLPEAFF. The CDR3 nucleotides read TGTGCCAGCAGACACTCGACAGGTCTCCCTGAAGCTTTCTTT. The whole variable domain, remainder taken from reference TRBV25-1 and TRBJ1-1, is EADIYQTPRYLVIGTGKKITLECSQTMGHDKMYWYQQDPGMELHLIHYSYGVNSTEKGDLSSESTVSRIRTEHFPLTLESARPSHTSQYLCASRHSTGLPEAFFGQGTRLTVV.

The chain couples TRBV2 to TRBJ2-7; TRBD2 matches 8 bases. In germline, CDR1 is SNHLY, CDR2 FYNNEI. The CDR3 spans 15 residues. Trimming removed 5 bases from V and 3 bases from J; junction bases left unmatched: 9. The CDR3 DNA follows: TGTGCCAGCAGTAGTCCAACAGCGGGAGTCTACGAGCAGTACTTC. Its translation is CASSSPTAGVYEQYF.

This chain uses TRBV20-1 with TRBJ1-4, with no clear D. CDR1 is DFQATT and CDR2 is SNEGSKA in the germline V gene (reference sequence). This CDR3 is built from 14 residues. V dropped 0 bases and J dropped 4 bases, with 9 bases sitting between them. The CDR3 DNA sequence: TGCAGTGCTAGAGATCCCGGTGGTAATGAAAAACTGTTTTTT. This gives the protein CSARDPGGNEKLFF.

The V gene is TRBV7-9, the J gene TRBJ2-1; a weak D match, TRBD2 (6 bases). The CDR3 extends over 12 amino acids. Germline V gene sequence: CDR1 SEHNR, CDR2 FQNEAQ (reference sequence). Trimming removed 5 bases from V and 10 bases from J, with 12 bases in between. The CDR3 coding sequence is TGTGCCAGCAGCCTAGAGGACTACGAGCAGTTCTTC. It translates to CASSLEDYEQFF.

Only a few counts were recorded for this clonotype. The V call is TRBV15, the J call TRBJ2-7; 10 bases are a match to TRBD2. CDR1 is LNHNV and CDR2 is YYDKDF in the germline V gene (reference sequence). V lost 0 bases and J lost 4; bases outside the gene matches: 6. The CDR3 loop spans 16 amino acids. As DNA, the CDR3 is TGTGCCACCAGCAGAGATCACCCTAGCGGGAGTTACGAGCAGTACTTC. This translates into CATSRDHPSGSYEQYF. Full variable domain (missing parts from reference TRBV15 and TRBJ2-7): DAMVIQNPRYQVTQFGKPVTLSCSQTLNHNVMYWYQQKSSQAPKLLFHYYDKDFNNEADTPDNFQSRRPNTSFCFLDIRSPGLGDTAMYLCATSRDHPSGSYEQYFGPGTRLTVT.

With regard to this clonotype: One end of the junction fails to match germline, which may point to a read error. The genes are TRBV29-1 and TRBJ2-1; 9 bases agree with TRBD2. This CDR3 has 15 amino acids. CDR1 is SQVTM and CDR2 is ANQGSEA in the germline V gene. CDR3 coding DNA: TGCAGCGTTGAAGGGGCTAGCGGGACCCAGAATGCGCAGTTCTTC. As protein: CSVEGASGTQNAQFF.

This clonotype was counted at least ten times. The J gene is TRBJ2-7, the V gene TRBV28; D remains ambiguous. V lost 2 bases and J 2 bases, leaving 7 bases between the germline ends. CDR3 length: 13 residues. CDR1 and CDR2 (germline): MDHEN, SYDVKM. The CDR3 sequence is CASSLGVTYEQYF. The CDR3 coding sequence is TGTGCCAGCAGTTTAGGGGTAACCTACGAGCAGTACTTC.

The sample holds many counts of this clonotype. This chain uses TRBV4-1 with TRBJ2-1, with 8 nucleotides matching TRBD2. The CDR3 has 15 amino acids. In germline, CDR1 is MGHRA, CDR2 YSYEKL. The V gene end was trimmed by 0 bases and the J gene end by 7 bases; junction bases not matched to a gene: 5. The DNA of the CDR3 is TGCGCCAGCAGCCAAGATAGCGGGGATGGAAATGAGCAGTTCTTC. This translates into CASSQDSGDGNEQFF.

For this clonotype: A much larger clone differs by one base, so this may be a read error. The gene calls are TRBV12-3 or TRBV12-4 and TRBJ2-2, with D unresolved. CDR3 length: 13 amino acids. The CDR3 DNA sequence: TGTGTCAGCAGCTACCTCGGTGACGGGGAGCTGTTTTTT. Translated: CVSSYLGDGELFF.

The J gene is TRBJ2-7, the V gene TRBV28; a possible D gene is TRBD2 (6 bases). The germline V gene encodes CDR1 MDHEN and CDR2 SYDVKM. The V gene lost 6 bases and the J gene lost 3 bases, with 12 bases spanning the gap. The CDR3 runs to 13 residues. CDR3 region: CASRADGGYEQYF. As DNA, the CDR3 is TGTGCCAGCAGGGCAGACGGGGGCTACGAGCAGTACTTC.

Ten or more counts support this clonotype. The rearrangement uses TRBV12-3 or TRBV12-4 and TRBJ2-1; D might be TRBD2 (5 bases). The V end lost 7 bases, the J end lost 0 bases, and 16 bases lay between the germline ends. The CDR3 consists of 16 residues. The DNA of the CDR3 is TGTGCCAGCACTCCAGGACTCGCCCGCTCCTACAATGAGCAGTTCTTC. This translates into CASTPGLARSYNEQFF.

The rearrangement links TRBV20-1 to TRBJ2-1, with 9 bases matching TRBD2. CDR3 size: 14 residues. The germline V gene encodes CDR1 DFQATT and CDR2 SNEGSKA (reference sequence). J lost 6 bases, V lost 5 bases, and 8 bases had no gene match. CDR3 amino acids: CSAVSSGTLNEQFF. The DNA of the CDR3 is TGCAGTGCTGTCTCTAGCGGGACACTCAATGAGCAGTTCTTC.

A remark on this clonotype: This may stem from a read error, because a much larger clone lies one nucleotide away. V gene TRBV12-3 or TRBV12-4 combines with J gene TRBJ2-1; D remains unclear. The CDR3 sequence is 12 residues long. CDR3 residues: CVSSRRDNEQFF. The CDR3 nucleotides read TGTGTCAGCAGTCGGAGAGACAATGAGCAGTTCTTC.

This chain connects TRBV12-3 or TRBV12-4 to TRBJ1-3; D perhaps matches TRBD1 (6 bases). V dropped 6 bases and J dropped 5 bases, with 23 bases sitting between them. The CDR3 extends over 17 amino acids. The CDR3 region has the DNA TGTGCCAGCAGCGCACGCCCATGGGGGGCAATAAGAAACACCATATATTTT. Its translation is CASSARPWGAIRNTIYF.

About this clonotype itself: A read error may explain this, as a much larger clone is one base away. V is TRBV20-1 and J is TRBJ2-1; no firm D call. The CDR3 consists of 12 residues. Germline lookup yields CDR1 DFQATT and CDR2 SNEGSKA (reference sequence). CDR3 region: CSPRAKAAEQFF. In DNA, the CDR3 is TGCAGTCCTAGAGCGAAAGCAGCGGAGCAGTTCTTC.

This clonotype has just a few counts. CDR3 coding DNA: TGTGCCAGCACCAGACAGGGAGTGAGTCAGCCCCAGCATTTT. This sequence encodes CASTRQGVSQPQHF. This chain joins TRBV12-3 or TRBV12-4 and TRBJ1-5, with 7 positions matching TRBD1. The CDR3 runs to 14 residues. V lost 7 bases and J lost 6; bases outside the gene matches: 9.

The chain uses TRBV5-6 and TRBJ2-5; D unclear. The V end lost 0 bases, the J end lost 5 bases, and 5 bases lay between the germline ends. The CDR3 has 12 amino acids. Per the germline V gene, CDR1 is SGHDT and CDR2 is YYEEEE. CDR3 protein: CASSLAYETQYF. CDR3 in DNA: TGTGCCAGCAGCTTGGCCTATGAGACCCAGTACTTC.

In its sample, this clonotype was seen a few times. The gene calls are TRBV3-1 and TRBJ2-7, with TRBD2 identical over 14 bases. The length of the CDR3 is 15 residues. J was trimmed by 5 bases and V by 4 bases; bases with no gene match: 4. Germline CDR1 LGHDT, CDR2 YNNKEL (reference sequence). The CDR3 reads CASSPGLAGVDEQYF. The DNA for the CDR3 is TGTGCCAGCAGCCCGGGACTAGCGGGAGTTGACGAGCAGTACTTC.

The V gene is TRBV20-1, the J gene TRBJ1-4; D unclear. This CDR3 spans 10 amino acids. Germline CDR1 reads DFQATT; CDR2 reads SNEGSKA (reference sequence). The V and J ends lost 3 bases and 8 bases respectively, with 4 bases between them. CDR3 residues: CSASREKLFF. The CDR3 DNA reads TGCAGTGCTAGCCGAGAAAAACTGTTTTTT.

This clonotype was counted between two and nine times. The chain recombines TRBV4-1 with TRBJ2-1; D uncertain. CDR3 length: 14 amino acids. V lost 5 bases, J lost 8 bases, and 16 bases lay in between. Germline V lookup: CDR1 MGHRA, CDR2 YSYEKL. The CDR3 protein is CASSFRFQGHEQFF. In DNA form, the CDR3 reads TGCGCCAGCAGCTTCCGGTTCCAAGGCCATGAGCAGTTCTTC.